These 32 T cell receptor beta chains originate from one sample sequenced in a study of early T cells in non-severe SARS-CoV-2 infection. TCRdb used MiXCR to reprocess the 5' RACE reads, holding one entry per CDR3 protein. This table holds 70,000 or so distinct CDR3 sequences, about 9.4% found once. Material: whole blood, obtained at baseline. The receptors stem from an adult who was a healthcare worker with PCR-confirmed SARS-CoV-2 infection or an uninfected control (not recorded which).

CDR3 loop: CASSKDRVESYEQYF. The CDR3 coding sequence is TGCGCCAGCAGCAAAGACAGGGTAGAATCCTACGAGCAGTACTTC. The V and J genes are TRBV5-1 and TRBJ2-7, with 7 bases aligning to TRBD1. The CDR3 runs to 15 residues. V lost 4 bases and J lost 1; bases outside the gene matches: 8. Germline loops: CDR1 SGHRS, CDR2 YFSETQ.

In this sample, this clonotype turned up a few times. CDR3: CASSPIPFGQTSYEQYF. CDR3 nucleotide sequence: TGTGCCAGCTCACCAATCCCTTTCGGACAGACTTCCTACGAGCAGTACTTC. The chain combines TRBV18 with TRBJ2-7; possible D gene TRBD1, 6 bases. This CDR3 has 17 residues. From germline, CDR1 is KGHSH and CDR2 LQKENI. With 2 bases removed from V and 1 base from J, the gap between germline ends came to 18 bases.

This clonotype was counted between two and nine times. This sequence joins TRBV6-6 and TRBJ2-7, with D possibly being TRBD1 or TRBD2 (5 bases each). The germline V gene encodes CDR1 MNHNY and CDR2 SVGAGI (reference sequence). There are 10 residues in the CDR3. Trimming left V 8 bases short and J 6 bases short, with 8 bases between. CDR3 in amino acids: CASEGIEQYF. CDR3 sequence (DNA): TGTGCCAGCGAGGGGATCGAGCAGTACTTC.

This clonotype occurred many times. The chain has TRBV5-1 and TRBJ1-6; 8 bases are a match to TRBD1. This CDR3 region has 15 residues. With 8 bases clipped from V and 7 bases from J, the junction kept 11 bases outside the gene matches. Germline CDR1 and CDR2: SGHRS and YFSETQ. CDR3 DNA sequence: TGCGCCAGTGCTTCCGACAGGGGCGGGAATTCACCCCTCCACTTT. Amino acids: CASASDRGGNSPLHF.

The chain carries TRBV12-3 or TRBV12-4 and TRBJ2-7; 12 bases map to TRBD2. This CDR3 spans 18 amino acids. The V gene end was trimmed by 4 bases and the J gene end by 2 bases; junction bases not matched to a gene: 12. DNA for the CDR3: TGTGCCAGCAGTTCTCAGATCTTGACTAGCGGGGGAGCCTACGAGCAGTACTTC. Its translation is CASSSQILTSGGAYEQYF.

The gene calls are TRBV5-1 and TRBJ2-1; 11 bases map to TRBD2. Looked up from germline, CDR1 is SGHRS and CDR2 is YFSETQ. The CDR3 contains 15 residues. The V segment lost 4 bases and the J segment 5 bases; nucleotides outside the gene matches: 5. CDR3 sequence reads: CASSPTSGGNNEQFF. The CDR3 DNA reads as TGCGCCAGCAGCCCAACTAGCGGGGGAAACAATGAGCAGTTCTTC. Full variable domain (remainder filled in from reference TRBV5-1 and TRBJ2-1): KAGVTQTPRYLIKTRGQQVTLSCSPISGHRSVSWYQQTPGQGLQFLFEYFSETQRNKGNFPGRFSGRQFSNSRSEMNVSTLELGDSALYLCASSPTSGGNNEQFFGPGTRLTVL.

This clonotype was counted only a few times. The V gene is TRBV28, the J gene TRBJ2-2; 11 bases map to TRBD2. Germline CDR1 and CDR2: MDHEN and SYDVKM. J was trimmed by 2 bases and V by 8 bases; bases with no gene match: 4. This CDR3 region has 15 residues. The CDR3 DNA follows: TGTGCCAGCTGGGGACTAGCGGCAAACACCGGGGAGCTGTTTTTT. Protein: CASWGLAANTGELFF.

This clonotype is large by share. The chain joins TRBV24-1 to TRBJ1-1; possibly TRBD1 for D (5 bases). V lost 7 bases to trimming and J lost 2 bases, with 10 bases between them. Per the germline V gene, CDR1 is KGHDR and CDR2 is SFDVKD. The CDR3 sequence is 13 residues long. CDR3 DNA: TGTGCCACCAGGGACAACCTAAACACTGAAGCTTTCTTT. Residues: CATRDNLNTEAFF.

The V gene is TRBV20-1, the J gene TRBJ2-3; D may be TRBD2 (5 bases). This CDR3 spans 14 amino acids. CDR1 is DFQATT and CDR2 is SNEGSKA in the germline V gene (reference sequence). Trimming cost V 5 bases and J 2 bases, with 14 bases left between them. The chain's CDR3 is CSAPTSLVTDTQYF. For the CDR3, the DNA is TGCAGTGCTCCAACTAGTTTAGTCACAGATACGCAGTATTTT.

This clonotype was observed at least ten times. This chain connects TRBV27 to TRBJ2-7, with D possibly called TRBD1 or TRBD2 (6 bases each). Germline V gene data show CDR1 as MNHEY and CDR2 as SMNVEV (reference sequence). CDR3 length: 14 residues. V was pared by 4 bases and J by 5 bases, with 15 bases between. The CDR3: CASSWGADRDEQYF. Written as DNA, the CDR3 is TGTGCCAGCAGTTGGGGGGCAGACCGAGACGAGCAGTACTTC.

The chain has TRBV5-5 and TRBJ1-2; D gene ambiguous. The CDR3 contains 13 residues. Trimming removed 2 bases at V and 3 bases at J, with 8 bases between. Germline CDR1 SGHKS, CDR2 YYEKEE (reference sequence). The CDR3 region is CASSLLGDYGYTF. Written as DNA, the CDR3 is TGTGCCAGCAGCTTATTGGGTGACTATGGCTACACCTTC. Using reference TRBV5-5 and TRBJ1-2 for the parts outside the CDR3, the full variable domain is DAGVTQSPTHLIKTRGQQVTLRCSPISGHKSVSWYQQVLGQGPQFIFQYYEKEERGRGNFPDRFSARQFPNYSSELNVNALLLGDSALYLCASSLLGDYGYTFGSGTRLTVV.

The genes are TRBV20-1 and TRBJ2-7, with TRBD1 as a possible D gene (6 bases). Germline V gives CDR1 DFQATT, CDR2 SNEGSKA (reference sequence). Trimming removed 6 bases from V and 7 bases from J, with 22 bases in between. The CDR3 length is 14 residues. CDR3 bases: TGCAGTGCCCTGAGCCGGACAGCCGATGGGGAGCAGTACTTC. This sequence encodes CSALSRTADGEQYF.

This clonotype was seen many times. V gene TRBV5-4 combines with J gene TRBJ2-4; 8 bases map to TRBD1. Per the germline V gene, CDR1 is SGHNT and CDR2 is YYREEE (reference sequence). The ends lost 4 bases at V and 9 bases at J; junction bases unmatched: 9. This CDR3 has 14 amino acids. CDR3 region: CASSPPPGQGIQYF. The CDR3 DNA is TGTGCCAGCAGCCCGCCCCCCGGACAGGGCATTCAGTACTTC.

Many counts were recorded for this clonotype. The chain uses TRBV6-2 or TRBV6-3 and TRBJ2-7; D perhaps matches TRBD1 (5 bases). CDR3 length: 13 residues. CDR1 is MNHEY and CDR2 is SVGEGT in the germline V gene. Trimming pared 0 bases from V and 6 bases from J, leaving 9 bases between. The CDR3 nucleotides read TGTGCCAGCAGTTACTCAACAGGCCCCGAGCAGTACTTC. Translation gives CASSYSTGPEQYF.

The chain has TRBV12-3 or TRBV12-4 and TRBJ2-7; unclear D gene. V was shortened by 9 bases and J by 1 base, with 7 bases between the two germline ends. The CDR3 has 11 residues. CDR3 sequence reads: CASGRSYEQYF. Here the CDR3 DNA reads TGTGCCAGTGGGCGTTCCTACGAGCAGTACTTC.

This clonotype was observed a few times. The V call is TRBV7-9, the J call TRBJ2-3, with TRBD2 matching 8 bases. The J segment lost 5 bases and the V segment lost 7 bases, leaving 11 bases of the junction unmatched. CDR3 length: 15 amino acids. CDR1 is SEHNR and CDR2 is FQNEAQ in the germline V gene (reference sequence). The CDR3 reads CASTRSSGGQDTQYF. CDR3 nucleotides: TGTGCCAGCACCCGGTCGAGCGGGGGACAAGATACGCAGTATTTT.

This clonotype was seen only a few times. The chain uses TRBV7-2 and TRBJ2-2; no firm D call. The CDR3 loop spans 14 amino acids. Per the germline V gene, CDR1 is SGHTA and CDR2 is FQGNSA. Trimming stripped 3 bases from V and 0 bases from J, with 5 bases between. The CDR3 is CASSFDTNTGELFF. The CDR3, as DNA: TGTGCCAGCAGCTTCGACACGAACACCGGGGAGCTGTTTTTT.

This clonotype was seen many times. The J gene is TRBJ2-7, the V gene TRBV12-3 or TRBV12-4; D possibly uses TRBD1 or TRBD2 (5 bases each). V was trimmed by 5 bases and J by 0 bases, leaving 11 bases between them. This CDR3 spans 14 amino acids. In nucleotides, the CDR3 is TGTGCCAGCAGTCCCGGGACGGACTCCTACGAGCAGTACTTC. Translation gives CASSPGTDSYEQYF.

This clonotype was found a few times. This chain's CDR3 is CASSLSGGVNQPQHF. CDR3 DNA sequence: TGCGCCAGCAGCTTATCCGGGGGCGTTAATCAGCCCCAGCATTTT. V gene TRBV5-1 combines with J gene TRBJ1-5, with D possibly matching TRBD1 (6 bases). The CDR3 is 15 amino acids. V lost 2 bases and J lost 4, with 13 bases in between. Germline V gene data show CDR1 as SGHRS and CDR2 as YFSETQ.

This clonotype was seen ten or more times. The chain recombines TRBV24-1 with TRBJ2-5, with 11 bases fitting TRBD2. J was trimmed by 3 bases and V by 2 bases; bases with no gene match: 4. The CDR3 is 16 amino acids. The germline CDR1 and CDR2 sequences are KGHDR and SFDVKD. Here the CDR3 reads CATSDSSGGPEETQYF. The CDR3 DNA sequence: TGTGCCACCAGTGATTCTAGCGGGGGGCCCGAAGAGACCCAGTACTTC.

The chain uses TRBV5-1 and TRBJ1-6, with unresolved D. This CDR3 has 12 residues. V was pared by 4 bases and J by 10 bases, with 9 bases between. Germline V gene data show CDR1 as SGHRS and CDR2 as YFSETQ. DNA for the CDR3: TGCGCCAGCAGCGAACCGGGGTCACCCCTCCACTTT. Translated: CASSEPGSPLHF.

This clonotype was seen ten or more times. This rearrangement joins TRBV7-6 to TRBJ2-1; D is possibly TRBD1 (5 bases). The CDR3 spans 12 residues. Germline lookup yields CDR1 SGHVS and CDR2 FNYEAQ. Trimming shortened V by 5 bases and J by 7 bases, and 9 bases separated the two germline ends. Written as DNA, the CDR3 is TGTGCCAGCAGCCCCGGACATAATGAGCAGTTCTTC. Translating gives CASSPGHNEQFF.

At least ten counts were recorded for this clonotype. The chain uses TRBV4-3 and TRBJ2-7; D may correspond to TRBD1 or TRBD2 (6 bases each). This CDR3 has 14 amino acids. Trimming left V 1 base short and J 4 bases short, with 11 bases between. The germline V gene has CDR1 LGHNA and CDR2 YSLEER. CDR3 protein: CASSQGGARYEQYF. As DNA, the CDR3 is TGCGCCAGCAGCCAAGGGGGGGCCCGTTACGAGCAGTACTTC.

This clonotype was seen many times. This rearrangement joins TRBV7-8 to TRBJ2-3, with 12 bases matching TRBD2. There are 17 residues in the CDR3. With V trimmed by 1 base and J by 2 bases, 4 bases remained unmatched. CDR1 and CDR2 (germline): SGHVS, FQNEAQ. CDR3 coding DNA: TGTGCCAGCAGCTTAGGACTAGCGGGGGCCTACACAGATACGCAGTATTTT. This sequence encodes CASSLGLAGAYTDTQYF.

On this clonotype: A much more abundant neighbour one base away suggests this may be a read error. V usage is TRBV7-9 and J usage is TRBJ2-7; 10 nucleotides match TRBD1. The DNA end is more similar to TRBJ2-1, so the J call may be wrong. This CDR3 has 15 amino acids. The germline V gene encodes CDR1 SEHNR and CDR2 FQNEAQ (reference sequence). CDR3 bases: TGTGCCAGCAGCTCTCCGGGACAGGGGACCTACGAGCAGTTCTTC. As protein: CASSSPGQGTYEQFF.

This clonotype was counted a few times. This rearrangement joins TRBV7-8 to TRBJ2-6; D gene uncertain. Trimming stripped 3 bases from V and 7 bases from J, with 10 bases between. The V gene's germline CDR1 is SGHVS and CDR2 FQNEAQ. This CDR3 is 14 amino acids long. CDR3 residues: CASSFEGFANVLTF. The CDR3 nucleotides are TGTGCCAGCAGCTTTGAAGGGTTTGCCAACGTCCTGACTTTC.

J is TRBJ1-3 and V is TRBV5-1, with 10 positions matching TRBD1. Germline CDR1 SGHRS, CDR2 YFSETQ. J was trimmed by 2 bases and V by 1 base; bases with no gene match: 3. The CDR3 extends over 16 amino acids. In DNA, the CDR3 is TGCGCCAGCAGCTTGTCCGGGACAGGGGCTGGAAACACCATATATTTT. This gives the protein CASSLSGTGAGNTIYF.

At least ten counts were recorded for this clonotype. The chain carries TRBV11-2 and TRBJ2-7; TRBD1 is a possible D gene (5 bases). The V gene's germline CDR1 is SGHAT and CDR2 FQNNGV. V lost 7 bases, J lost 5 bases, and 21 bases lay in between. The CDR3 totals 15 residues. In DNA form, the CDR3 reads TGTGCCAGCACTCAATTCCTCTGGGGCAGGAACGAGCAGTACTTC. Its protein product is CASTQFLWGRNEQYF.

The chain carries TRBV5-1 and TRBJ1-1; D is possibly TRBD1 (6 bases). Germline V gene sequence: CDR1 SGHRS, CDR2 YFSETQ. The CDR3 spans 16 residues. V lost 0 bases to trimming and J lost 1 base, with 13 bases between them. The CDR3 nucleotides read TGCGCCAGCAGCTTGGCCGGGGGCGGCCGGAACACTGAAGCTTTCTTT. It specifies CASSLAGGGRNTEAFF.

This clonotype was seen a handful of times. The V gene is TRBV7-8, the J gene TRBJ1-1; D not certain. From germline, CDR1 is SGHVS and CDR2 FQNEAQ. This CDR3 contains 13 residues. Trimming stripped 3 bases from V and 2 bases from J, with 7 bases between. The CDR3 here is CASSFYTNTEAFF. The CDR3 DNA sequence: TGTGCCAGCAGCTTTTACACAAACACTGAAGCTTTCTTT.

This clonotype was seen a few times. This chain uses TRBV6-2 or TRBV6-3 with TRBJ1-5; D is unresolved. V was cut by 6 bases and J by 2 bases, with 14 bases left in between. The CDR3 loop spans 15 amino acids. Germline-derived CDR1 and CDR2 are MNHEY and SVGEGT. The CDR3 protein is CASRTSGIRNQPQHF. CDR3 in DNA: TGTGCCAGCAGGACTAGCGGAATTCGCAATCAGCCCCAGCATTTT.

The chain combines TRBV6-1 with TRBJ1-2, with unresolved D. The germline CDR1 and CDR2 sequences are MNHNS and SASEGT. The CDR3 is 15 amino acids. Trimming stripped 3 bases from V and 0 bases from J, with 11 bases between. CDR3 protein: CASSDFRVANYGYTF. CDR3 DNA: TGTGCCAGCAGTGACTTTAGAGTAGCTAACTATGGCTACACCTTC.